These 22 T cell receptor beta chains came from one sample sequenced in a study of T cell responses to AZD1222 COVID-19 vaccine. The repertoire was sequenced with immunoSEQ multiplex PCR; TCRdb's copy has only in-frame clones and lacks some. Of 100,000 or so clones in the sample, roughly 89% were seen once. Source: peripheral blood, taken 28 days after the second AZD1222 dose. These receptors were taken from an adult who received the AZD1222 COVID-19 vaccine.

This chain joins TRBV7-2 and TRBJ2-7, with a tentative D call TRBD2 (7 bases). The CDR3 is made up of 15 amino acids. Germline lookup yields CDR1 SGHTA and CDR2 FQGNSA. V was shortened by 3 bases and J by 5 bases, with 17 bases between the two germline ends. The CDR3 bases are TGTGCCAGCAGCTTCGGGGGGCGCGGAATCAACGAGCAGTACTTC. This sequence encodes CASSFGGRGINEQYF.

The CDR3: CASSEANTGELFF. CDR3 sequence (DNA): TGTGCCAGCAGCGAGGCTAACACCGGGGAGCTGTTTTTT. The genes are TRBV28 and TRBJ2-2; D remains unclear. Trimming left V 6 bases short and J 2 bases short, with 7 bases between. This CDR3 is built from 13 residues. From germline, CDR1 is MDHEN and CDR2 SYDVKM.

This chain joins TRBV19 and TRBJ2-2, with D uncertain. Per germline, CDR1 LNHDA and CDR2 SQIVND (reference sequence). V was trimmed by 6 bases and J by 0 bases, leaving 14 bases between them. The CDR3 runs to 16 residues. CDR3 coding DNA: TGTGCCAGTAGCCTCGACAAGTATCCGAACACCGGGGAGCTGTTTTTT. Its protein is CASSLDKYPNTGELFF.

The J gene is TRBJ2-2, the V gene TRBV5-6, with unresolved D. The germline V gene has CDR1 SGHDT and CDR2 YYEEEE. CDR3 length: 13 amino acids. Trimming stripped 2 bases from V and 6 bases from J, with 8 bases between. The CDR3 sequence is CASSFPGPGELFF. As DNA, the CDR3 is TGTGCCAGCAGCTTTCCGGGTCCCGGGGAGCTGTTTTTT.

The CDR3: CASSLSRAFKPQHF. DNA for the CDR3: TGTGCCAGCAGTTTATCCAGGGCCTTTAAGCCCCAGCATTTT. The genes are TRBV28 and TRBJ1-5; TRBD1 is a possible D gene (5 bases). The CDR3 runs 14 residues. V lost 1 base and J 8 bases, leaving 12 bases between the germline ends. Germline assignment: CDR1 MDHEN and CDR2 SYDVKM.

V usage is TRBV19 and J usage is TRBJ2-1; 9 bases line up with TRBD2. The CDR3 has 17 residues. The V and J ends lost 5 bases and 4 bases, in that order; junction bases with no gene match: 12. Germline assignment: CDR1 LNHDA and CDR2 SQIVND (reference sequence). For the CDR3, the DNA is TGTGCCAGTAGTGACCCGGCGAGCGGGAGGATGTACAATGAGCAGTTCTTC. Translating gives CASSDPASGRMYNEQFF.

This chain connects TRBV6-6 to TRBJ2-7; 8 positions agree with TRBD1. With 6 bases clipped from V and 0 bases from J, the junction kept 4 bases outside the gene matches. The CDR3 consists of 14 residues. Germline values: CDR1 MNHNY, CDR2 SVGAGI (reference sequence). The CDR3 region is CASRYQGASYEQYF. The CDR3 nucleotides read TGTGCCAGCAGGTACCAGGGGGCCTCCTACGAGCAGTACTTC.

This chain connects TRBV19 to TRBJ2-2, with TRBD1 identical over 9 bases. Trimming took 6 bases from V and 2 from J; bases not matched to a gene: 7. Germline values: CDR1 LNHDA, CDR2 SQIVND (reference sequence). This CDR3 is built from 16 residues. CDR3: CASSRGTGFNTGELFF. The CDR3 DNA reads TGTGCCAGTAGCAGAGGGACAGGGTTTAACACCGGGGAGCTGTTTTTT.

This sequence joins TRBV3-1 (or the pseudogene TRBV3-2) and TRBJ1-2; 7 positions agree with TRBD1. This CDR3 is 14 amino acids long. CDR1 and CDR2 (germline): LGHDT, YNNKEL (reference sequence). The V and J ends lost 5 bases and 0 bases, in that order; junction bases with no gene match: 3. CDR3 in DNA: TGTGCCAGCAGCGCTACAGGGGCTAACTATGGCTACACCTTC. Translation: CASSATGANYGYTF.

The CDR3, as DNA: TGTGCCAGCAGTTTTGGAGGCTATGGCTACACCTTC. Its protein is CASSFGGYGYTF. The chain links TRBV28 to TRBJ1-2; D remains unclear. This CDR3 region has 12 residues. Per the germline V gene, CDR1 is MDHEN and CDR2 is SYDVKM. V lost 3 bases to trimming and J lost 4 bases, with 6 bases between them.

The CDR3 region is CARARAGETQYF. The CDR3 coding sequence is TGTGCCAGAGCTAGGGCGGGGGAGACCCAGTACTTC. The rearrangement links TRBV2 to TRBJ2-5; TRBD2 is a possible D gene (6 bases). Trimming removed 9 bases at V and 5 bases at J, with 13 bases between. Per germline, CDR1 SNHLY and CDR2 FYNNEI. This CDR3 is 12 amino acids long.

The J gene is TRBJ2-1, the V gene TRBV5-1; tentatively, D is TRBD2 (6 bases). In germline, CDR1 is SGHRS, CDR2 YFSETQ. This CDR3 region has 15 residues. Deletions cut 5 bases from V and 3 bases from J, with 15 bases between. CDR3 region: CASSSGGDFYNEQFF. The CDR3 DNA reads TGCGCCAGCAGTTCCGGAGGGGATTTCTACAATGAGCAGTTCTTC. The variable domain in full, completed from reference TRBV5-1 and TRBJ2-1, reads KAGVTQTPRYLIKTRGQQVTLSCSPISGHRSVSWYQQTPGQGLQFLFEYFSETQRNKGNFPGRFSGRQFSNSRSEMNVSTLELGDSALYLCASSSGGDFYNEQFFGPGTRLTVL.

Only a few counts were recorded for this clone. The CDR3: CASTSGTGGADEKLFF. The CDR3, as DNA: TGTGCCAGCACTTCCGGGACAGGGGGCGCGGATGAAAAACTGTTTTTT. V and J are TRBV5-6 and TRBJ1-4; TRBD1 aligns across 12 bases. The trim removed 6 bases at V and 6 bases at J, leaving 9 bases unmatched. The CDR3 totals 16 residues. Germline V gene sequence: CDR1 SGHDT, CDR2 YYEEEE.

CDR3 coding DNA: TGTGCCAGTAGTAGACAGGCAGAGAACACTGAAGCTTTCTTT. Protein sequence: CASSRQAENTEAFF. The chain joins TRBV19 to TRBJ1-1, with D maybe TRBD1 (6 bases). The CDR3 runs 14 residues. Germline assignment: CDR1 LNHDA and CDR2 SQIVND (reference sequence). Trimming took off 4 bases at V and 1 base at J, with 10 bases between the two ends.

The V gene is TRBV7-2, the J gene TRBJ2-7; 11 bases are a match to TRBD2. Germline V gene data show CDR1 as SGHTA and CDR2 as FQGNSA. This CDR3 comprises 18 residues. Losses at the gene ends were 1 base for V and 0 bases for J; bases not matched to a gene: 8. CDR3 coding DNA: TGTGCCAGCAGCTTAGTGGCTAGCGGGAGGAGTAACTCCTACGAGCAGTACTTC. As protein: CASSLVASGRSNSYEQYF.

This chain connects TRBV11-2 to TRBJ1-4; possible D gene TRBD1, 5 bases. Germline-derived CDR1 and CDR2 are SGHAT and FQNNGV. The CDR3 spans 14 residues. V was cut by 2 bases and J by 8 bases, with 12 bases left in between. The chain's CDR3 is CASSLLGAFEKLFF. The DNA for the CDR3 is TGTGCCAGCAGCTTACTTGGGGCCTTCGAAAAACTGTTTTTT.

This rearrangement joins TRBV9 to TRBJ2-7; 7 bases are a match to TRBD1. This CDR3 has 14 residues. Per germline, CDR1 SGDLS and CDR2 YYNGEE. J lost 5 bases, V lost 0 bases, and 5 bases had no gene match. CDR3: CASSVGDSHNEQYF. Written as DNA, the CDR3 is TGTGCCAGCAGCGTAGGGGACAGCCATAACGAGCAGTACTTC.

The chain has TRBV28 and TRBJ1-2; D is unclear. The CDR3 is 16 amino acids. Trimming cost V 5 bases and J 4 bases, with 20 bases left between them. Germline V lookup: CDR1 MDHEN, CDR2 SYDVKM. In DNA, the CDR3 is TGTGCCAGCAGTCCGCCGAATACCGCCCTCTTCTATGGCTACACCTTC. Amino acids: CASSPPNTALFYGYTF.

The chain has TRBV6-5 and TRBJ2-7; D remains unclear. From germline, CDR1 is MNHEY and CDR2 SVGAGI. There are 11 residues in the CDR3. Trimming removed 4 bases at V and 7 bases at J, with 8 bases between. The CDR3 sequence: CASSSTWEQYF. The CDR3 coding sequence is TGTGCCAGCAGTTCGACCTGGGAGCAGTACTTC.

The chain uses TRBV10-3 and TRBJ2-7; 9 bases agree with TRBD2. CDR1 is ENHRY and CDR2 is SYGVKD in the germline V gene. This CDR3 has 16 residues. Losses at the gene ends were 2 bases for V and 3 bases for J; bases not matched to a gene: 8. CDR3 protein: CAISEPGLAGLYEQYF. Here the CDR3 DNA reads TGTGCCATCAGTGAGCCGGGGCTAGCGGGACTCTACGAGCAGTACTTC.

The V and J genes are TRBV7-2 and TRBJ2-7, with D uncertain. CDR1 is SGHTA and CDR2 is FQGNSA in the germline V gene. Trimming took off 5 bases at V and 4 bases at J, with 9 bases between the two ends. This CDR3 has 12 residues. The CDR3 sequence: CASSHRHYEQYF. In DNA form, the CDR3 reads TGTGCCAGCAGCCACCGCCATTACGAGCAGTACTTC.

With regard to this clone: Other DNA sequences from this sample encode an identical CDR3 as well. The J gene is TRBJ1-5, the V gene TRBV6-1; D gene uncertain. Trimming removed 2 bases at V and 3 bases at J, with 14 bases between. Per germline, CDR1 MNHNS and CDR2 SASEGT. The CDR3 has 16 residues. The CDR3 loop is CASSEFGRLNNQPQHF. The CDR3 DNA is TGTGCCAGCAGTGAATTTGGCAGGTTAAACAATCAGCCCCAGCATTTT.